These 8 T cell receptor beta chains were sequenced from one sample in a study of cytomegalovirus exposure and HLA in healthy donors. It was with 60 Vbeta and 13 Jbeta primers that the PCR ran. Clones were read by immunoSEQ multiplex PCR, and TCRdb kept only the in-frame ones, dropping some. Among around 120,000 clones, approximately 76% were seen once, and the ten largest hold over 25%. The sequenced sample consisted of PBMCs. The receptors derive from a man in his 60s in good health and CMV-seropositive.

The J gene is TRBJ2-5, the V gene TRBV27; 11 nucleotides agree with TRBD2. The CDR3 is 13 residues long. Germline V CDR1 and CDR2: MNHEY, SMNVEV (reference sequence). The V segment lost 3 bases and the J segment 11 bases; nucleotides outside the gene matches: 5. In nucleotides, the CDR3 is TGTGCCAGCAGTTTCGGGACTAGCGGAGAGCAGTACTTC. Translating it yields CASSFGTSGEQYF.

This chain joins TRBV29-1 and TRBJ1-5; 7 bases align to TRBD1. V lost 4 bases and J lost 7; bases outside the gene matches: 4. The CDR3 loop spans 12 amino acids. Germline CDR1 SQVTM, CDR2 ANQGSEA. The CDR3 DNA follows: TGCAGCGTTGGAGTAGGGGGCCAGCCCCAGCATTTT. Encoded protein: CSVGVGGQPQHF.

This clone was found a few times. The chain carries TRBV7-3 and TRBJ1-5; weak D call: TRBD1 (6 bases). Trimming took off 6 bases at V and 6 bases at J, with 12 bases between the two ends. CDR1 is SGHTA and CDR2 is FQGTGA in the germline V gene. The CDR3 is 13 residues long. CDR3 in amino acids: CASSPRGGQPQHF. The CDR3 nucleotides are TGTGCCAGCAGTCCCAGGGGCGGTCAGCCCCAGCATTTT. The variable domain in full, with the rest retrieved from reference TRBV7-3 and TRBJ1-5, is GAGVSQTPSNKVTEKGKYVELRCDPISGHTALYWYRQSLGQGPEFLIYFQGTGAADDSGLPNDRFFAVRPEGSVSTLKIQRTERGDSAVYLCASSPRGGQPQHFGDGTRLSIL.

This chain connects TRBV7-9 to TRBJ1-2, with a tentative D call TRBD1 (5 bases). The CDR3 totals 14 residues. Trimming pared 7 bases from V and 5 bases from J, leaving 17 bases between. Germline V lookup: CDR1 SEHNR, CDR2 FQNEAQ (reference sequence). CDR3 DNA: TGTGCCAGCACCGTAACATTGGGGGGATATGGCTACACCTTC. Translation gives CASTVTLGGYGYTF.

Concerning this clone: At one boundary the junction diverges from the germline segment, which might be a read error. The chain uses TRBV28 and TRBJ1-2; D gene unclear. The germline V gene encodes CDR1 MDHEN and CDR2 SYDVKM. This CDR3 is 13 amino acids long. This CDR3 is CASSLGGSYGYAF. The CDR3 coding sequence is TGTGCCAGCAGTTTAGGCGGCAGCTATGGCTACGCCTTC.

This clone was counted only a few times. The chain employs TRBV10-1 and TRBJ2-7; D is ambiguous. CDR3 length: 11 amino acids. Trimming left V 8 bases short and J 6 bases short, with 11 bases between. Germline V gene data show CDR1 as WNHNN and CDR2 as SYGVQD (reference sequence). This chain's CDR3 is CASPPYSEQYF. The CDR3 DNA reads as TGCGCCAGCCCCCCGTATTCCGAGCAGTACTTC.

V is TRBV2 and J is TRBJ2-5; 7 bases line up with TRBD1. The DNA end favors TRBJ2-7, so the J call may be wrong. The CDR3 is made up of 15 amino acids. Germline CDR1 SNHLY, CDR2 FYNNEI. In DNA, the CDR3 is TGTGCCAGCAGCCAACGAGGGGACAGAGCCTACGAGCAGTACTTC. Its translation is CASSQRGDRAYEQYF.

The rearrangement links TRBV6-1 to TRBJ2-1; D is possibly TRBD1 (6 bases). Germline V gene sequence: CDR1 MNHNS, CDR2 SASEGT. Trimming removed 1 base at V and 5 bases at J, with 12 bases between. This CDR3 is 15 amino acids long. The CDR3 DNA follows: TGTGCCAGCAGTGAAGGGTGGCAGGGGAACAATGAGCAGTTCTTC. Translated, it gives CASSEGWQGNNEQFF.